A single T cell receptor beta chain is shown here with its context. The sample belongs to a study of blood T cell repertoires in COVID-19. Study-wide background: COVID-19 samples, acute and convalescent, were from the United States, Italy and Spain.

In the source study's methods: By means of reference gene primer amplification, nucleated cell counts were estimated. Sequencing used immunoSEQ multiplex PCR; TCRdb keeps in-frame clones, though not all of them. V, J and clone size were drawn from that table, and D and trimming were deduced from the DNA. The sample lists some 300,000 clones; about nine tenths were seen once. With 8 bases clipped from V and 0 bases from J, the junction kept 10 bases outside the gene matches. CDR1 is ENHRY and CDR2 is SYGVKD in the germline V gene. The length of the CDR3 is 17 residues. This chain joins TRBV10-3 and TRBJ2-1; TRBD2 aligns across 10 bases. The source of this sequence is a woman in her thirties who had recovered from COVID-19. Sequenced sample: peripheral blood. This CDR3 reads CAIAGRGLANSYNEQFF. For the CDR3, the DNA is TGTGCCATCGCAGGGAGGGGACTAGCGAACTCCTACAATGAGCAGTTCTTC.